The next 13 T cell receptor beta chains were all read from a single sample in a study of cytomegalovirus exposure and HLA in healthy donors. This PCR relied on a set of 60 Vbeta primers and 13 Jbeta primers. Assay used: immunoSEQ multiplex PCR; TCRdb lists only in-frame clones, some missing. This sample has approximately 160,000 clones; around 81% occur once, and the top ten carry roughly 1.6%. Specimen: PBMCs. Every receptor here comes from a man between 35 and 55 years old in good health and CMV-seronegative.

This chain's CDR3 is CSVEDPTYNEQFF. The CDR3 DNA reads as TGCAGCGTTGAAGATCCTACCTACAATGAGCAGTTCTTC. This chain joins TRBV29-1 and TRBJ2-1; D is undetermined. Germline loops: CDR1 SQVTM, CDR2 ANQGSEA. The CDR3 runs 13 residues. V lost 0 bases and J 2 bases, leaving 5 bases between the germline ends.

J is TRBJ2-5 and V is TRBV7-3, with D possibly being TRBD1 (6 bases). Trimming left V 5 bases short and J 3 bases short, with 13 bases between. Per germline, CDR1 SGHTA and CDR2 FQGTGA. CDR3 length: 14 amino acids. The CDR3 loop reads CASSLLNREETQYF. In nucleotides, the CDR3 is TGTGCCAGCAGCCTACTGAACAGGGAAGAGACCCAGTACTTC.

This sequence joins TRBV27 and TRBJ2-2, with 7 bases identical to TRBD1. Germline assignment: CDR1 MNHEY and CDR2 SMNVEV (reference sequence). This CDR3 is 14 amino acids long. Losses at the gene ends were 10 bases for V and 3 bases for J; bases not matched to a gene: 8. CDR3 DNA sequence: TGTGCCACTACAACAGGGGCGGACACCGGGGAGCTGTTTTTT. Its protein product is CATTTGADTGELFF.

Of note for this clone: Other nucleotide sequences in the sample specify the same CDR3. The chain joins TRBV21-1 to TRBJ2-1; the listed D gene, TRBD1, was not tested against the DNA. TRBV21-1 is deemed a pseudogene. The CDR3 is made up of 20 amino acids. Written as DNA, the CDR3 is TGTGCCAGCAGCAAAACCTTAGGGGGCCCAAACAGGGGCGGGGACAATGAGCAGTTCTTC. It translates to CASSKTLGGPNRGGDNEQFF.

This sequence joins TRBV11-2 and TRBJ1-2; possibly TRBD1 for D (5 bases). Germline loops: CDR1 SGHAT, CDR2 FQNNGV. Trimming left V 0 bases short and J 8 bases short, with 16 bases between. The length of the CDR3 is 15 residues. CDR3 bases: TGTGCCAGCAGCTTAGATCGACAGATGGGATGGGGCTACACCTTC. It yields the protein CASSLDRQMGWGYTF.

This clone has only a few counts. A much larger clone differs from this one at a single base, so this may be a read error. This chain uses TRBV4-2 with TRBJ1-5; the D is unclear. This CDR3 region has 15 residues. With 2 bases removed from V and 4 bases from J, the gap between germline ends came to 12 bases. Germline V gene lookup returns CDR1 LGHNA and CDR2 YNFKEQ. The DNA for the CDR3 is TGTGCCAGCAGCCAAATGTCCCCCGGGAATCAGCCCCAGCATTTT. This translates into CASSQMSPGNQPQHF.

V usage is TRBV7-6 and J usage is TRBJ2-5; 14 nucleotides match TRBD2. The J call may not be correct, given that the DNA end is closer to TRBJ2-7. Germline CDR1 SGHVS, CDR2 FNYEAQ. CDR3 length: 15 amino acids. The CDR3, as DNA: TGTGCCAGCAGCTCCGGACTAGCGGGAGGCTACGAGCAGTACTTC. Its translation: CASSSGLAGGYEQYF.

The sample holds a few counts of this clone. This chain joins TRBV5-8 and TRBJ2-7; 12 nucleotides match TRBD2. There are 17 residues in the CDR3. From germline, CDR1 is SGHTS and CDR2 YDEGEE. The V and J ends lost 5 bases and 4 bases, in that order; junction bases with no gene match: 13. The CDR3 loop is CASRTSGRGVRKYEQYV. CDR3 nucleotides: TGTGCCAGCAGGACTAGCGGGAGAGGAGTGAGGAAATACGAGCAGTACGTC.

Points on this clone: The germline gene is not matched at one end of the junction; a read error may be the cause. This chain connects TRBV7-9 to TRBJ2-5; 10 bases fit TRBD2. The CDR3 covers 17 residues. From germline, CDR1 is SEHNR and CDR2 FQNEAQ (reference sequence). CDR3 in amino acids: CSSSLAVRAGGLETQYF. For the CDR3, the DNA is TGTTCCAGCAGCTTAGCGGTACGAGCGGGAGGGCTGGAGACCCAGTACTTC.

The chain is built from TRBV5-6 and TRBJ2-1; 10 bases are a match to TRBD2. Unmatched junction bases numbered 10, after V lost 5 bases and J lost 8 bases. Germline loops: CDR1 SGHDT, CDR2 YYEEEE. The length of the CDR3 is 15 residues. The CDR3 loop is CASRRGPLAGDEQFF. The CDR3 nucleotides read TGTGCCAGCAGGAGGGGGCCCCTAGCGGGAGATGAGCAGTTCTTC.

The CDR3 region has the DNA TGTGCCTGGAGTGACCCTACAGGGTCACAAGAGACCCAGTACTTC. It encodes CAWSDPTGSQETQYF. This sequence joins TRBV30 and TRBJ2-5; TRBD1 is a possible D gene (6 bases). This CDR3 region has 15 residues. Per the germline V gene, CDR1 is GTSNPN and CDR2 is SVGIG (reference sequence). Between the trimmed V and J ends, which lost 1 base and 2 bases, there was a span of 14 bases.

The chain employs TRBV10-1 and TRBJ2-3; 7 bases map to TRBD1. This CDR3 is built from 15 residues. The germline gives CDR1 WNHNN, CDR2 SYGVQD (reference sequence). The V and J ends lost 2 bases and 7 bases, in that order; junction bases with no gene match: 9. The CDR3 DNA reads as TGCGCCAGCAGTGAGGGAGAGGGGGCGATGTATACGCAGTATTTT. Translation: CASSEGEGAMYTQYF.

This clone turned up a few times. The V and J genes are TRBV5-1 and TRBJ2-1, with TRBD1 matching 8 bases. CDR3 length equals 14 residues. CDR1 is SGHRS and CDR2 is YFSETQ in the germline V gene. With V trimmed by 4 bases and J by 3 bases, 3 bases remained unmatched. Here the CDR3 DNA reads TGCGCCAGCAGCCGTACAGGGGGCTACAATGAGCAGTTCTTC. Residues: CASSRTGGYNEQFF.